The 31 T cell receptor beta chains given below trace back to one sample, sequenced in a study of T cells in Graves' hyperthyroidism and ophthalmopathy. TCR beta CDR3 sequences were amplified from RNA transcripts. When the TCR CDR3 underwent first-round RT-PCR, the HTBI primer set was used. Each CDR3 protein gets one entry after TCRdb re-called the multiplex PCR reads with MiXCR. The sample has 400,000 to 550,000 distinct CDR3 sequences, less than 25% seen once; the top ten hold about 10%. Sequencing was done on a sample of blood. The source of these receptors is a woman aged 25 to 39 with Graves' ophthalmopathy.

Notes on this clonotype: A junction end diverges from the germline sequence, so it may reflect a read error. V and J are TRBV6-1 and TRBJ1-5; D gene ambiguous. The CDR3 extends over 14 amino acids. Germline loops: CDR1 MNHNS, CDR2 SASEGT. CDR3 loop: CASSEAQRYQPQHF. CDR3 nucleotides: TGTGCCAGCAGTGAAGCGCAAAGGTACCAGCCGCAGCATTTT.

V and J are TRBV27 and TRBJ2-5, with D uncertain. Trimming removed 0 bases at V and 7 bases at J, with 9 bases between. CDR1 and CDR2 (germline): MNHEY, SMNVEV (reference sequence). The CDR3 spans 13 residues. Here the CDR3 reads CASSLSPPRTQYF. The CDR3 DNA is TGTGCCAGCAGTTTATCCCCCCCACGGACCCAGTACTTC.

The rearrangement links TRBV4-3 to TRBJ1-3, with D uncertain. The germline V and J ends were trimmed by 0 bases and 0 bases, with 6 bases remaining between them. The germline gives CDR1 LGHNA, CDR2 YSLEER. The CDR3 is 15 residues long. CDR3 region: CASSQDRSSGNTIYF. CDR3 DNA: TGCGCCAGCAGCCAAGATCGGAGCTCTGGAAACACCATATATTTT.

This clonotype was detected many times. This rearrangement joins TRBV28 to TRBJ2-7; D is unclear. V lost 4 bases to trimming and J lost 4 bases, with 14 bases between them. The germline gives CDR1 MDHEN, CDR2 SYDVKM. The length of the CDR3 is 14 residues. Written as DNA, the CDR3 is TGTGCCAGCAGTTCCACACTACAGCTATACGAGCAGTACTTC. This codes for CASSSTLQLYEQYF.

This clonotype showed up many times. The rearrangement uses TRBV7-9 and TRBJ2-7, with a weak D call TRBD2 (6 bases). V lost 5 bases to trimming and J lost 7 bases, with 18 bases between them. The CDR3 runs 14 residues. The V gene's germline CDR1 is SEHNR and CDR2 FQNEAQ (reference sequence). CDR3 nucleotide sequence: TGTGCCAGCAGCCCTCACGGGGGTTTTGGGGAGCAGTACTTC. It translates to CASSPHGGFGEQYF.

In DNA, the CDR3 is TGTGCCAGTCTCGCCGGGACAGGCGATAACTATGGCTACACCTTC. As protein: CASLAGTGDNYGYTF. The chain uses TRBV6-2 or TRBV6-3 and TRBJ1-2, with 8 bases fitting TRBD1. Germline CDR1 reads MNHEY; CDR2 reads SVGEGT. V lost 9 bases, J lost 1 base, and 10 bases stayed unmatched. The CDR3 has 15 amino acids.

The J gene is TRBJ2-7, the V gene TRBV12-3 or TRBV12-4, with 7 positions matching TRBD1. With V trimmed by 5 bases and J by 1 base, 8 bases remained unmatched. The CDR3 consists of 15 residues. The CDR3 bases are TGTGCCAGCAGTCCCCGACAGGGCCGATCCTACGAGCAGTACTTC. Translated, it gives CASSPRQGRSYEQYF.

The V and J genes are TRBV12-3 or TRBV12-4 and TRBJ1-5; D unclear. V was clipped by 4 bases and J by 9 bases, with 13 bases between them. The CDR3 has 13 amino acids. The CDR3 DNA reads as TGTGCCAGCAGTTCCCCTGGTCGGGCGCCCCAGCATTTT. Protein product: CASSSPGRAPQHF.

In its sample, this clonotype was seen many times. This chain joins TRBV6-5 and TRBJ1-2; D is ambiguous. Trimming took 6 bases from V and 5 from J, leaving 7 bases between them. The germline V gene has CDR1 MNHEY and CDR2 SVGAGI. This CDR3 is built from 11 residues. The CDR3 reads CASRLAYGYTF. CDR3 in DNA: TGTGCCAGCAGGCTGGCTTATGGCTACACCTTC.

This clonotype was seen many times. The chain combines TRBV19 with TRBJ1-1, with D unresolved. Trimming stripped 0 bases from V and 0 bases from J, with 17 bases between. Germline V gene sequence: CDR1 LNHDA, CDR2 SQIVND (reference sequence). This CDR3 has 18 residues. The CDR3 is CASSIDRPGSLMNTEAFF. The CDR3 region has the DNA TGTGCCAGTAGTATAGATCGCCCAGGCAGTCTAATGAACACTGAAGCTTTCTTT.

The table lists this clonotype with many counts. The rearrangement links TRBV6-2 or TRBV6-3 to TRBJ2-7; D may correspond to TRBD1 or TRBD2 (6 bases each). The V gene lost 7 bases and the J gene lost 3 bases, with 16 bases spanning the gap. The germline gives CDR1 MNHEY, CDR2 SVGEGT. The CDR3 totals 14 residues. The CDR3 here is CASTDLGGFYEQYF. The CDR3 DNA reads as TGTGCCAGCACCGATCTAGGGGGGTTCTACGAGCAGTACTTC.

This rearrangement joins TRBV12-3 or TRBV12-4 to TRBJ1-3; TRBD1 agrees at 9 bases. J was trimmed by 0 bases and V by 6 bases; bases with no gene match: 9. This CDR3 region has 17 residues. CDR3 nucleotides: TGTGCCAGCAGGACATCCGGGACAGGGTACTCTGGAAACACCATATATTTT. Its translation: CASRTSGTGYSGNTIYF.

In its sample, this clonotype was seen once. The chain uses TRBV12-3 or TRBV12-4 and TRBJ1-2; D may be TRBD1 (5 bases). The CDR3 covers 15 residues. V was shortened by 3 bases and J by 6 bases, with 17 bases between the two germline ends. CDR3 protein: CASSFHRGRANGYTF. For the CDR3, the DNA is TGTGCCAGCAGTTTCCATCGGGGCAGGGCAAATGGCTACACCTTC.

This clonotype was seen repeatedly, ten times or more. The chain recombines TRBV6-2 or TRBV6-3 with TRBJ1-5; D not certain. Germline assignment: CDR1 MNHEY and CDR2 SVGEGT. V was pared by 7 bases and J by 2 bases, with 18 bases between. This CDR3 is 16 amino acids long. For the CDR3, the DNA is TGTGCCAGCAATCTAGACCTCCCCCGGGGCAATCAGCCCCAGCATTTT. Residues: CASNLDLPRGNQPQHF.

This clonotype was recorded many times. This sequence joins TRBV10-3 and TRBJ2-2; the match to TRBD1 covers 8 bases. Germline-derived CDR1 and CDR2 are ENHRY and SYGVKD. This CDR3 region has 13 residues. Trimming cost V 10 bases and J 7 bases; bases outside gene matches: 8. CDR3 sequence reads: CATSQGEGGELFF. Here the CDR3 DNA reads TGTGCCACCTCACAGGGGGAAGGCGGGGAGCTGTTTTTT.

J is TRBJ1-2 and V is TRBV29-1; a possible D gene is TRBD1 (5 bases). V gave up 5 bases and J gave up 4 bases, with 14 bases separating them. CDR1 and CDR2 (germline): SQVTM, ANQGSEA. This CDR3 region has 13 residues. CDR3 sequence reads: CSVSRVITYGYTF. Here the CDR3 DNA reads TGCAGCGTTTCCAGGGTAATCACCTATGGCTACACCTTC.

In this sample, this clonotype turned up once. The rearrangement joins TRBV5-8 to TRBJ1-1; 10 bases align to TRBD1. The CDR3 totals 15 residues. Trimming removed 4 bases from V and 12 bases from J; junction bases left unmatched: 15. Germline V gives CDR1 SGHTS, CDR2 YDEGEE. The CDR3 region is CASSPSAGTGAKTFF. CDR3 nucleotide sequence: TGTGCCAGCAGCCCGAGTGCCGGGACAGGGGCGAAAACTTTCTTT.

This clonotype has at least ten counts. The CDR3 sequence is CASSRDRDAGELFF. In DNA form, the CDR3 reads TGTGCCAGCTCTCGGGACAGGGACGCCGGGGAGCTGTTTTTT. This sequence joins TRBV12-3 or TRBV12-4 and TRBJ2-2; TRBD1 matches at 9 bases. Trimming took 8 bases from V and 6 from J; bases not matched to a gene: 7. The CDR3 sequence is 14 residues long.

The rearrangement joins TRBV12-5 to TRBJ1-2, with TRBD1 matching over 7 bases. Germline V gene data show CDR1 as LGHNT and CDR2 as FRNRAP. The CDR3 covers 13 residues. The V and J ends lost 6 bases and 4 bases, in that order; junction bases with no gene match: 5. The CDR3 here is CASGSSGGYGYTF. In DNA form, the CDR3 reads TGTGCTAGTGGGTCATCAGGGGGCTATGGCTACACCTTC.

This clonotype was detected once. The rearrangement links TRBV12-3 or TRBV12-4 to TRBJ1-1, with D possibly TRBD1 on 5 matching bases. CDR3 length equals 17 residues. V was pared by 3 bases and J by 8 bases, with 25 bases between. The CDR3 is CASSFRSVERTLKEAFF. In DNA form, the CDR3 reads TGTGCCAGCAGTTTTAGGTCTGTCGAACGGACACTGAAGGAAGCTTTCTTT.

This clonotype was counted a few times. This chain uses TRBV25-1 with TRBJ2-4, with D unresolved. CDR1 and CDR2 (germline): MGHDK, SYGVNS. The CDR3 is made up of 12 amino acids. Trimming pared 4 bases from V and 5 bases from J, leaving 6 bases between. The CDR3, as DNA: TGTGCCAGCAGTGCCGGGCAAAACATTCAGTACTTC. This codes for CASSAGQNIQYF.

This clonotype was seen at least ten times. The J gene is TRBJ1-1, the V gene TRBV6-1, with D hard to call. Per germline, CDR1 MNHNS and CDR2 SASEGT. The CDR3 extends over 15 amino acids. Trimming left V 3 bases short and J 4 bases short, with 15 bases between. CDR3 region: CASSELLGGPTEAFF. The CDR3 nucleotides read TGTGCCAGCAGTGAGCTACTCGGTGGCCCCACTGAAGCTTTCTTT.

The chain employs TRBV3-1 and TRBJ2-7; D call uncertain. V gave up 0 bases and J gave up 2 bases, with 11 bases separating them. From germline, CDR1 is LGHDT and CDR2 YNNKEL (reference sequence). The CDR3 is made up of 15 amino acids. CDR3 amino acids: CASSQEGNGPYEQYV. The CDR3, as DNA: TGTGCCAGCAGCCAAGAGGGGAACGGACCCTACGAGCAGTACGTC.

In this sample, this clonotype turned up many times. The chain couples TRBV7-2 to TRBJ2-7; the D call may be TRBD1 or TRBD2 (5 bases each). CDR1 is SGHTA, CDR2 FQGNSA, per germline. This CDR3 contains 14 residues. V was pared by 3 bases and J by 3 bases, with 12 bases between. CDR3 sequence (DNA): TGTGCCAGCAGCTTTGGGACGATTATCTACGAGCAGTACTTC. Protein sequence: CASSFGTIIYEQYF. The full variable domain, with the rest looked up from reference TRBV7-2 and TRBJ2-7, is GAGVSQSPSNKVTEKGKDVELRCDPISGHTALYWYRQSLGQGLEFLIYFQGNSAPDKSGLPSDRFSAERTGGSVSTLTIQRTQQEDSAVYLCASSFGTIIYEQYFGPGTRLTVT.

This clonotype was counted only a few times. The chain links TRBV15 to TRBJ2-1; D is ambiguous. The V gene lost 0 bases and the J gene lost 9 bases, with 6 bases spanning the gap. The CDR3 covers 12 residues. Germline V gene lookup returns CDR1 LNHNV and CDR2 YYDKDF (reference sequence). The CDR3 nucleotides read TGTGCCACCAGCAGAGATCTGGTTGAGCAGTTCTTC. This gives the protein CATSRDLVEQFF.

This clonotype was recorded many times. A read error may account for a junction end that differs from germline. The chain uses TRBV4-1 and TRBJ1-2; TRBD1 matches at 10 bases. The germline gives CDR1 MGHRA, CDR2 YSYEKL. This CDR3 is built from 13 residues. CDR3 sequence (DNA): TGCGCCAGCAGCCAAGATCTAAGGGGACAGGGGTACTTC. This translates into CASSQDLRGQGYF.

This clonotype was seen ten or more times. The rearrangement links TRBV29-1 to TRBJ1-2; D may be TRBD1 (6 bases). Deletions cut 6 bases from V and 7 bases from J, with 24 bases between. The CDR3 has 15 residues. Germline V CDR1 and CDR2: SQVTM, ANQGSEA. The CDR3 nucleotides read TGCAGCGTACAGGGAACAAGGAGCGTTGACTCTGGCTACACCTTC. It specifies CSVQGTRSVDSGYTF. The variable domain in full, with the rest retrieved from reference TRBV29-1 and TRBJ1-2, is SAVISQKPSRDICQRGTSLTIQCQVDSQVTMMFWYRQQPGQSLTLIATANQGSEATYESGFVIDKFPISRPNLTFSTLTVSNMSPEDSSIYLCSVQGTRSVDSGYTFGSGTRLTVV.

Many counts were recorded for this clonotype. The genes are TRBV11-2 and TRBJ2-7; TRBD2 might be the D (6 bases). Germline loops: CDR1 SGHAT, CDR2 FQNNGV. This CDR3 spans 15 amino acids. Trimming removed 0 bases from V and 3 bases from J, with 12 bases in between. CDR3 sequence: CASSLDGLANYEQYF. DNA of the CDR3: TGTGCCAGCAGCTTAGACGGGCTAGCGAACTACGAGCAGTACTTC.

This clonotype was seen only a few times. The chain combines TRBV6-2 or TRBV6-3 with TRBJ2-5, with unresolved D. The CDR3 totals 13 residues. Germline CDR1 is MNHEY and CDR2 is SVGEGT. Trimming took off 6 bases at V and 4 bases at J, with 12 bases between the two ends. CDR3 in DNA: TGTGCCAGCAGACGTACACTCGGAGAGACCCAGTACTTC. This sequence encodes CASRRTLGETQYF.

The chain employs TRBV5-1 and TRBJ2-7, with TRBD2 identical over 11 bases. The CDR3 has 15 residues. Germline assignment: CDR1 SGHRS and CDR2 YFSETQ. Unmatched junction bases numbered 5, after V lost 4 bases and J lost 2 bases. The CDR3 here is CASSLLAGDPYEQYF. The CDR3 nucleotides are TGCGCCAGCAGCCTACTAGCGGGGGACCCCTACGAGCAGTACTTC.

This clonotype was detected many times. The CDR3 spells CASSWVGGNTIYF. The CDR3 nucleotides read TGTGCCAGCAGTTGGGTCGGTGGAAACACCATATATTTT. The chain joins TRBV6-5 to TRBJ1-3; no firm D call. The CDR3 is made up of 13 amino acids. Germline CDR1 reads MNHEY; CDR2 reads SVGAGI. The germline V and J ends were trimmed by 4 bases and 3 bases, with 7 bases remaining between them.